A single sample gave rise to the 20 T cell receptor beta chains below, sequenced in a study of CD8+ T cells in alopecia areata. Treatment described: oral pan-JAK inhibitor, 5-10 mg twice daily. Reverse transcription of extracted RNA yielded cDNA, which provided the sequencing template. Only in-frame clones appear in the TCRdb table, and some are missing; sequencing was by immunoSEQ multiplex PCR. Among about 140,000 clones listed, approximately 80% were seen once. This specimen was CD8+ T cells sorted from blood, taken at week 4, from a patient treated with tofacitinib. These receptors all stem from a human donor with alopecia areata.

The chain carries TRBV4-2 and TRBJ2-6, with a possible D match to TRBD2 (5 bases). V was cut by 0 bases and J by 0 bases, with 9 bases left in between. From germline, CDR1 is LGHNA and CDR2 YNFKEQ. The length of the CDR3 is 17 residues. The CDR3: CASSQDGEYSGANVLTF. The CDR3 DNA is TGTGCCAGCAGCCAAGACGGGGAATACTCTGGGGCCAACGTCCTGACTTTC.

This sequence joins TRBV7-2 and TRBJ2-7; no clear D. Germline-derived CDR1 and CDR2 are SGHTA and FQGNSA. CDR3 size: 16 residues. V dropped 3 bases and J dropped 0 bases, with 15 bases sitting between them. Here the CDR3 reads CASSFSQAIYSYEQYF. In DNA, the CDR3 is TGTGCCAGCAGCTTTAGCCAGGCCATTTACTCCTACGAGCAGTACTTC.

Here the CDR3 reads CASSQATGLDTQYF. CDR3 nucleotide sequence: TGCGCCAGCAGCCAAGCTACAGGGTTAGATACGCAGTATTTT. This chain links TRBV4-1 with TRBJ2-3; maybe TRBD1 (6 bases). The V and J ends lost 1 base and 5 bases respectively, with 10 bases between them. This CDR3 spans 14 amino acids. Germline CDR1 MGHRA, CDR2 YSYEKL.

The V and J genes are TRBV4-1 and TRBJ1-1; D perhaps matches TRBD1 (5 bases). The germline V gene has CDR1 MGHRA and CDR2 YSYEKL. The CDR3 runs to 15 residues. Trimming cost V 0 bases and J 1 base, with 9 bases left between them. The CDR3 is CASSQDPTGNTEAFF. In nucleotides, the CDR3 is TGCGCCAGCAGCCAAGATCCCACAGGGAACACTGAAGCTTTCTTT.

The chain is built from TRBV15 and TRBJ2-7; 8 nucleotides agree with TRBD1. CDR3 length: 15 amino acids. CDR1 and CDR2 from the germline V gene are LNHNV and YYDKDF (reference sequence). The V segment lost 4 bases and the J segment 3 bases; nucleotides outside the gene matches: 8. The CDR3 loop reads CATSTIQGDHYEQYF. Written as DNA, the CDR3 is TGTGCCACCAGCACGATACAGGGGGATCACTACGAGCAGTACTTC. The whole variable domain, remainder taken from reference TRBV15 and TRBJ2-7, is DAMVIQNPRYQVTQFGKPVTLSCSQTLNHNVMYWYQQKSSQAPKLLFHYYDKDFNNEADTPDNFQSRRPNTSFCFLDIRSPGLGDTAMYLCATSTIQGDHYEQYFGPGTRLTVT.

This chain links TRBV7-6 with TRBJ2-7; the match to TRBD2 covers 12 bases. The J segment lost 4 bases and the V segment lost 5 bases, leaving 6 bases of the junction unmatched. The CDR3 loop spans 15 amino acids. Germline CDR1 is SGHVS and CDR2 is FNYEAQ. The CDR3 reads CASSTRTSGTYEQYF. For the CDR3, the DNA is TGTGCCAGCAGCACCCGGACTAGCGGGACGTACGAGCAGTACTTC.

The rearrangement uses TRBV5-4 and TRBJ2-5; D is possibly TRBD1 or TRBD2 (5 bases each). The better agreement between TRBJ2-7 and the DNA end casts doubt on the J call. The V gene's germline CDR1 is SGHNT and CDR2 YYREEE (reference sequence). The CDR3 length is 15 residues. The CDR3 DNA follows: TGTGCCAGCAGCCAGAAAGGGGCGGGTCCAGACGAGCAGTACTTC. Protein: CASSQKGAGPDEQYF.

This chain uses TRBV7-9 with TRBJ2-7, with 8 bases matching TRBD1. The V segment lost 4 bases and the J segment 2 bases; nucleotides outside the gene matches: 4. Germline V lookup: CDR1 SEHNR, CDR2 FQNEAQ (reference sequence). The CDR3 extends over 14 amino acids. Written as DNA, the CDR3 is TGTGCCAGCAGCTCTCCGGGACAGGCCTACGAGCAGTACTTC. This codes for CASSSPGQAYEQYF.

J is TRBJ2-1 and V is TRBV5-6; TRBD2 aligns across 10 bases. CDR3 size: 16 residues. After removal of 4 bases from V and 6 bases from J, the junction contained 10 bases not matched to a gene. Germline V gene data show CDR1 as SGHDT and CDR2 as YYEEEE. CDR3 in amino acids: CASSNKLAGTANEQFF. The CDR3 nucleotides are TGTGCCAGCAGCAACAAACTAGCGGGGACAGCCAATGAGCAGTTCTTC.

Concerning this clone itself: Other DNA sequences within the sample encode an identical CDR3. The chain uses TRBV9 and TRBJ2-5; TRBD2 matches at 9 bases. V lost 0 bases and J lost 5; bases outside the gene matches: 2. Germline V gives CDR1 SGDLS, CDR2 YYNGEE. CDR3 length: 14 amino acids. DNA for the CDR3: TGTGCCAGCAGCGTAGGTAGCGGGGGCGAGACCCAGTACTTC. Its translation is CASSVGSGGETQYF.

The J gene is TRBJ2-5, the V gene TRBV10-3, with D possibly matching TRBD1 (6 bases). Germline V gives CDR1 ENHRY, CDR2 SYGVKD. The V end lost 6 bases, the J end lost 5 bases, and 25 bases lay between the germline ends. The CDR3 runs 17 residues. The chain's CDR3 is CAIRIEAARGFEETQYF. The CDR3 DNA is TGTGCCATCAGGATCGAGGCGGCCAGGGGTTTTGAGGAGACCCAGTACTTC.

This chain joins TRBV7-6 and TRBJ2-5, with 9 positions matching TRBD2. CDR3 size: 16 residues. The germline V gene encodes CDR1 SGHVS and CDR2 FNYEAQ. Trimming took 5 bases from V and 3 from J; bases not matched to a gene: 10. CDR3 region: CASSPVVAGVKETQYF. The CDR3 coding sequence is TGTGCCAGCAGCCCCGTGGTAGCGGGGGTCAAAGAGACCCAGTACTTC.

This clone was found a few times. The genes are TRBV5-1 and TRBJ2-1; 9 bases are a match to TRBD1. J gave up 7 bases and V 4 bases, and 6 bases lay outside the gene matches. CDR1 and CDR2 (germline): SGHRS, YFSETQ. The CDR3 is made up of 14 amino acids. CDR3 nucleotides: TGCGCCAGCAGCCCGGGACAGGGTTGGAATGAGCAGTTCTTC. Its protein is CASSPGQGWNEQFF.

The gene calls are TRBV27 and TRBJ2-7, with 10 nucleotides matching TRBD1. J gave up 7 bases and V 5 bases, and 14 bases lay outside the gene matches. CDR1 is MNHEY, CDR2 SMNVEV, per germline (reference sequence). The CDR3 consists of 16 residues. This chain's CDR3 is CASSPPRTGGLREQYF. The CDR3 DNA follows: TGTGCCAGCAGTCCCCCCCGGACAGGGGGACTGAGGGAGCAGTACTTC.

CDR3 amino acids: CASTSGADQGMAFF. The CDR3 DNA reads as TGTGCCAGCACTTCAGGGGCGGACCAGGGGATGGCTTTCTTT. The chain combines TRBV6-5 with TRBJ1-1; weak D call: TRBD1 (6 bases). There are 14 residues in the CDR3. From germline, CDR1 is MNHEY and CDR2 SVGAGI. Between the trimmed V and J ends, which lost 7 bases and 11 bases, there was a span of 23 bases.

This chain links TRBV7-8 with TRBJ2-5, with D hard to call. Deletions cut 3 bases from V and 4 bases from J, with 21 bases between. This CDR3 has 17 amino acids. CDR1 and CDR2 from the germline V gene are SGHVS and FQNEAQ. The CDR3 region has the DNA TGTGCCAGCAGCTTGGCCCTCCAGCGAGGTTTTATAGAGACCCAGTACTTC. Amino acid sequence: CASSLALQRGFIETQYF.

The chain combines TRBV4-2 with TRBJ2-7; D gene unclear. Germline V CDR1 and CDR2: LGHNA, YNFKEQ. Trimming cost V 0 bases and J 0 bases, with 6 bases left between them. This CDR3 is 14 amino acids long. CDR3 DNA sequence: TGTGCCAGCAGCCAAGAGCACAGCTCCTACGAGCAGTACTTC. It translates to CASSQEHSSYEQYF.

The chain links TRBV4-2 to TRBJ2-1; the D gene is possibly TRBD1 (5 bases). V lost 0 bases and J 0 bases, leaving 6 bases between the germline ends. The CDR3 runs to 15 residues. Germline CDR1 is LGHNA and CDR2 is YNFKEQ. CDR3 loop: CASSQEGDSYNEQFF. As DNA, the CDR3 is TGTGCCAGCAGCCAAGAAGGGGACTCCTACAATGAGCAGTTCTTC.

Here the CDR3 reads CASSYLGTGGCEQYF. In DNA, the CDR3 is TGTGCCAGCAGTTACCTTGGGACAGGGGGGTGCGAGCAGTACTTC. The J gene is TRBJ2-7, the V gene TRBV6-5; 11 bases fit TRBD1. The V gene end was trimmed by 2 bases and the J gene end by 6 bases; junction bases not matched to a gene: 6. Per the germline V gene, CDR1 is MNHEY and CDR2 is SVGAGI. The CDR3 is 15 residues long.

CDR3 DNA: TGTGCCAGCAGCCCCGGGGTACTTAACACTGAAGCTTTCTTT. Protein sequence: CASSPGVLNTEAFF. V is TRBV6-5 and J is TRBJ1-1; D gene uncertain. The CDR3 covers 14 residues. Looked up from germline, CDR1 is MNHEY and CDR2 is SVGAGI. Trimming took 6 bases from V and 2 from J, leaving 13 bases between them.